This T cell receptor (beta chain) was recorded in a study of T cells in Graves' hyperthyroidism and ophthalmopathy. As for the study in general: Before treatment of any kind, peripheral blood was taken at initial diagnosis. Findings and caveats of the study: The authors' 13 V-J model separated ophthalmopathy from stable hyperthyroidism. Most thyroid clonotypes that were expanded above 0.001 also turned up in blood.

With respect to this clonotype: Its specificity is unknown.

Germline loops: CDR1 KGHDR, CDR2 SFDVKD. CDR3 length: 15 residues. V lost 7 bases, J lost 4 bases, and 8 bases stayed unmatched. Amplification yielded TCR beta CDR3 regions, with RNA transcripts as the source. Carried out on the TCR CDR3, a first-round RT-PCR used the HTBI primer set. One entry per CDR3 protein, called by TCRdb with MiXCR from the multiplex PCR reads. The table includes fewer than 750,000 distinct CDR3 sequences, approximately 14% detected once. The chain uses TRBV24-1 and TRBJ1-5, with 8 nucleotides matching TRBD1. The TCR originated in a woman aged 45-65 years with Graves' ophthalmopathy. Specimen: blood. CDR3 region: CATSPGTGRNQPQHF. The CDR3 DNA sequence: TGTGCCACCAGCCCCGGGACAGGCAGGAATCAGCCCCAGCATTTT.